This T cell receptor beta chain was found in a study of regulatory T cells in long-lasting Graves disease. The V gene's germline CDR1 is DFQATT and CDR2 SNEGSKA (reference sequence). With V trimmed by 6 bases and J by 0 bases, 10 bases remained unmatched. This CDR3 has 15 residues. Time point of the sample: newly diagnosed GD, antithyroid drugs for less than 3 months. PBMCs were the source of the RNA used for TCR sequencing. This clonotype was detected ten times or more. The authors built TCR beta libraries using iRepertoire HTBI primers and Arm-PCR of CDR3 regions. In the original processing: Some 60 TRBV and around 15 TRBJ segments were identified across samples. MiXCR, run by TCRdb on the multiplex PCR reads, gives a single entry per CDR3 protein. These V and J calls originate from TCRdb's pipeline instead of the authors' own analysis. The repertoire holds a few hundred thousand distinct CDR3 sequences, with approximately 18% as singletons.

These data also formed part of another study, on T cells in Graves' hyperthyroidism and ophthalmopathy.

The source was peripheral blood mononuclear cells (PBMCs), collected at new diagnosis, from a patient treated with antithyroid drugs. The chain is built from TRBV20-1 and TRBJ2-7, with TRBD2 matching 8 bases. The TCR was taken from a woman aged 25 to 39 with Graves disease. CDR3 loop: CSATYSGTSSYEQYF. Written as DNA, the CDR3 is TGCAGTGCCACTTATTCCGGGACTAGCTCCTACGAGCAGTACTTC.